Here is one T cell receptor beta chain with its context. The V and J ends lost 5 bases and 0 bases, in that order; junction bases with no gene match: 9. The CDR3 is made up of 18 amino acids. Germline assignment: CDR1 PRHDT and CDR2 FYEKMQ (reference sequence). This sample stems from a study of blood T cell repertoires in COVID-19. The wider study: The United States, Italy and Spain supplied acute and convalescent COVID-19 samples. In each case, the material was cDNA or gDNA derived from T cells, B-cell-depleted T cells, or PBMCs.

In the original processing: The assay estimated nucleated cells by amplifying reference gene primers. Some clones are missing from TCRdb's copy, which holds only in-frame ones; the method was immunoSEQ multiplex PCR. V, J and clone size derive from that table, while D and trimming were established from the DNA sequence. The profile shows some 200,000 clones, around nine tenths of them singletons. This chain joins TRBV13 and TRBJ2-1; 11 bases are shared with TRBD2. The TCR sequence derives from a woman under 30 who had recovered from COVID-19. Input material: peripheral blood. The CDR3 sequence: CASSVGLAGGISYNEQFF. The CDR3 DNA follows: TGTGCCAGCAGCGTGGGTCTAGCGGGGGGCATCTCCTACAATGAGCAGTTCTTC.